This T cell receptor beta chain comes out of a study of blood T cell repertoires in COVID-19. Study overall: Acute and convalescent COVID-19 samples came from the United States, Italy and Spain. The analysed material was cDNA or gDNA that came from T cells, B-cell-depleted T cells, or PBMCs.

Per the original methods: The assay estimated nucleated cells by amplifying reference gene primers. Method: immunoSEQ multiplex PCR; TCRdb's copy keeps in-frame clones and lacks some. V and J calls and clone size are those listed in that table; D and trimming were worked out from the DNA. The sample includes approximately 210,000 clones, about four fifths seen only once; the top ten take 7.5% to 9%. This CDR3 has 16 amino acids. The V and J ends lost 2 bases and 7 bases, in that order; junction bases with no gene match: 9. Germline CDR1 MNHEY, CDR2 SMNVEV (reference sequence). Sequencing input: peripheral blood. The chain has TRBV27 and TRBJ2-1, with 9 bases lining up with TRBD2. This receptor was obtained from a woman in her fifties or sixties with acute or convalescent COVID-19. The DNA of the CDR3 is TGTGCCAGCAGTTTACAGGGACTAGCTTTTGAGAATGAGCAGTTCTTC. Its translation: CASSLQGLAFENEQFF.